A selection of T cell receptor beta chains follows, all from one sample in a study of blood T cells in healthy people across ages. TCRdb analysed the 5' RACE reads with MiXCR anew, one entry per CDR3 protein. The sample holds approximately 800,000 distinct CDR3 sequences, 30% to 45% seen once. Input material: blood. These receptors all stem from a man aged 18 to 29 in good health. CDR3s include the opening cysteine and the closing phenylalanine or tryptophan. D genes are given only for firm matches. Clone size appears in some rows only: once, few, many, or a class for an expanded clone.

v_call,d_call,clone_size,j_call,cdr3_aa,cdr3_nt
TRBV10-3,NA,few,TRBJ2-7,CAISESEWGSYEQYF,TGTGCCATCAGTGAGTCTGAATGGGGATCCTACGAGCAGTACTTC
TRBV20-1,TRBD2,NA,TRBJ2-6,CSARSWTSGRNLGANVLTF,TGCAGTGCTAGGTCTTGGACTAGCGGGAGGAATCTTGGGGCCAACGTCCTGACTTTC
TRBV7-2,TRBD1,NA,TRBJ1-4,CASSPQGAEKLFF,TGTGCCAGCAGCCCACAGGGGGCAGAAAAACTGTTTTTT
TRBV27,NA,NA,TRBJ2-3,CASSLVGWSTDTQYF,TGTGCCAGCAGTTTAGTCGGGTGGAGCACAGATACGCAGTATTTT
TRBV5-1,NA,NA,TRBJ2-5,CASSPDIRETQYF,TGCGCCAGCAGCCCTGACATCCGGGAGACCCAGTACTTC
TRBV4-3,NA,NA,TRBJ2-5,CAGSLDRALAETQYF,TGCGCCGGCAGCCTGGATAGGGCTTTGGCGGAGACCCAGTACTTC
TRBV24-1,TRBD1,many,TRBJ2-3,CATSDQRDSSTDTQYF,TGTGCCACCAGTGACCAACGGGACAGTAGCACAGATACGCAGTATTTT
TRBV9,TRBD2,NA,TRBJ2-2,CASSVYGGSGELFF,TGTGCCAGCAGCGTTTACGGGGGGTCCGGGGAGCTGTTTTTT
TRBV12-3/TRBV12-4,TRBD1,NA,TRBJ2-3,CASSRQGSRSADTEYF,TGTGCCAGCAGCCGACAGGGTTCCAGGAGCGCAGATACGGAATATTTT
TRBV4-1,TRBD1,many,TRBJ1-4,CASSQGRPGQGRYEKLFF,TGCGCCAGCAGCCAAGGGCGCCCCGGACAGGGGAGATATGAAAAACTGTTTTTT
TRBV12-3/TRBV12-4,TRBD2,NA,TRBJ2-3,CASSLGTSGGTDMQYF,TGTGCCAGCAGCCTAGGGACTAGCGGGGGCACAGATATGCAGTATTTT
TRBV7-2,NA,few,TRBJ1-1,CASSPRTSKNTEAFF,TGTGCCAGCAGCCCGAGGACAAGTAAGAACACTGAAGCTTTCTTT
TRBV7-2,NA,NA,TRBJ2-1,CASSSAPGFSVEQFF,TGTGCCAGCAGCTCTGCCCCAGGGTTTTCGGTTGAGCAGTTCTTC
TRBV7-2,NA,NA,TRBJ2-3,CAGSSQVVGTDTQYF,TGTGCCGGCAGCTCCCAGGTTGTCGGCACAGATACGCAGTATTTT
TRBV6-4,TRBD2,many,TRBJ2-3,CASSDGGESLTDTQYF,TGTGCCAGCAGTGACGGGGGGGAGTCACTCACAGATACGCAGTATTTT
TRBV7-9,NA,few,TRBJ2-3,CASSFPEISTDTQYF,TGTGCCAGCAGCTTCCCAGAGATCAGCACAGATACGCAGTATTTT
TRBV12-3/TRBV12-4,TRBD2,many,TRBJ2-4,CASSFTSDQNIQYF,TGTGCCAGCAGTTTCACTAGCGACCAAAACATTCAGTACTTC
TRBV5-1,NA,NA,TRBJ2-3,CASEGGTDTQYF,TGCGCCAGCGAAGGGGGTACAGATACGCAGTATTTT
TRBV20-1,TRBD2,NA,TRBJ2-5,CSATSGGAGETQYF,TGCAGTGCTACTAGCGGGGGGGCCGGGGAGACCCAGTACTTC
TRBV6-6,NA,few,TRBJ1-1,CASTVNRVEAFF,TGTGCCAGCACCGTCAACAGGGTTGAAGCTTTCTTT
TRBV7-3,NA,NA,TRBJ2-7,CASSLNGGENYNEQYF,TGTGCCAGCAGCTTAAATGGCGGGGAGAACTACAATGAGCAGTACTTC
TRBV6-1,NA,NA,TRBJ1-3,CANQDSPMGNTIYF,TGTGCCAACCAGGACAGTCCGATGGGAAACACCATATATTTT
TRBV12-3/TRBV12-4,TRBD1,NA,TRBJ2-5,CASSPRTGGSYFYGQYF,TGTGCCAGCAGTCCGAGGACAGGGGGAAGTTATTTCTACGGGCAGTACTTC
TRBV11-1,NA,NA,TRBJ2-7,CACSLDRAKYYEQYF,TGTGCCTGCAGCTTAGACAGAGCAAAGTACTACGAGCAGTACTTC
TRBV20-1,NA,few,TRBJ2-5,CSARGINQETQYF,TGCAGTGCTAGGGGTATCAACCAAGAGACCCAGTACTTC
TRBV14,NA,NA,TRBJ2-5,CASSIRQGGRETQYF,TGTGCCAGCAGCATACGACAGGGAGGGCGAGAGACCCAGTACTTC
TRBV4-3,TRBD1,NA,TRBJ2-3,CASSQDPTGGWGTDTQYF,TGCGCCAGCAGCCAAGACCCGACAGGGGGCTGGGGCACAGATACGCAGTATTTT
TRBV20-1,NA,NA,TRBJ1-1,CSASAGMNTEAFF,TGCAGTGCTAGCGCAGGGATGAACACTGAAGCTTTCTTT
TRBV7-9,NA,many,TRBJ2-3,CASSFGQGVPDTQYF,TGTGCCAGCAGCTTTGGGCAGGGAGTCCCAGATACGCAGTATTTT
TRBV30,NA,NA,TRBJ1-1,CAWSQGWGMNTEAFF,TGTGCCTGGAGCCAAGGGTGGGGCATGAACACTGAAGCTTTCTTT
TRBV7-2,NA,few,TRBJ2-3,CASRRVLTDTQYF,TGTGCCAGCAGGAGAGTCCTGACGGATACGCAGTATTTT
TRBV25-1,NA,few,TRBJ2-1,CASRGLGRGEQFF,TGTGCCAGCAGGGGACTTGGAAGGGGTGAGCAGTTCTTC